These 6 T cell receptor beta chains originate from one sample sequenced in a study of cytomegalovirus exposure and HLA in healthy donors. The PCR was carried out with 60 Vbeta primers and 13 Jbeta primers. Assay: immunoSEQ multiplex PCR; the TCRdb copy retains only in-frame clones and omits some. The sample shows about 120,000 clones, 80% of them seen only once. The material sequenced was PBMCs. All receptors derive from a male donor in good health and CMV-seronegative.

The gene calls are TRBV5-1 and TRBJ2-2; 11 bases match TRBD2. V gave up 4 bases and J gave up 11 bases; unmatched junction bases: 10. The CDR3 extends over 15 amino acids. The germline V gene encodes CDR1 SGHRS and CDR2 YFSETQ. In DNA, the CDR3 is TGCGCCAGCAGCGCGGATCTAGCGGGGGGTGGAGAGCTGTTTTTT. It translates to CASSADLAGGGELFF.

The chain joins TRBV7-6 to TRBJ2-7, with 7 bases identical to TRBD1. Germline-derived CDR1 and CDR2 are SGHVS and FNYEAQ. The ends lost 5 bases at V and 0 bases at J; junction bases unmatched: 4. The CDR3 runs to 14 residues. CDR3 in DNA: TGTGCCAGCAGCCCGACAGGGAGCTCCTACGAGCAGTACTTC. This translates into CASSPTGSSYEQYF.

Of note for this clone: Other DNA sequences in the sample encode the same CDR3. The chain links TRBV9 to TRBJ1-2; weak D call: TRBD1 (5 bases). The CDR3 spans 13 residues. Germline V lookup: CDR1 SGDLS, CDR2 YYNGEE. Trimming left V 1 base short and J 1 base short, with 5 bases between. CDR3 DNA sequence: TGTGCCAGCAGCGTACAGGGTAACTATGGCTACACCTTC. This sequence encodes CASSVQGNYGYTF.

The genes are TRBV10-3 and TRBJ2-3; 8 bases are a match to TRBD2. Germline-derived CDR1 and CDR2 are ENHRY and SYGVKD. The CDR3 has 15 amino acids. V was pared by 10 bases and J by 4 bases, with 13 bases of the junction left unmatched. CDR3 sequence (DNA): TGTGCCACCTCTACTCCGGGGGGGCCAGCAGATACGCAGTATTTT. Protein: CATSTPGGPADTQYF.

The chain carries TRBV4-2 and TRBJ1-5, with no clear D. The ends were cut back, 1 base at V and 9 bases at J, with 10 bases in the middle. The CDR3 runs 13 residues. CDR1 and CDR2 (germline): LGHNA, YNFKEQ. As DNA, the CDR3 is TGTGCCAGCAGCCAAGGGCCGGGAGGGCCCCAGCATTTT. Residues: CASSQGPGGPQHF.

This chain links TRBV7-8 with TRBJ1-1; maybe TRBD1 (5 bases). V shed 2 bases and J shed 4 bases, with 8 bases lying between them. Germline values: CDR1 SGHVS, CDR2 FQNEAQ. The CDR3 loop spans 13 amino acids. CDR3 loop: CASSLLGRTEAFF. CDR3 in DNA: TGTGCCAGCAGCTTACTGGGGCGCACTGAAGCTTTCTTT.